The 23 T cell receptor beta chains below were found in one sample sequenced in a study of cytomegalovirus exposure and HLA in healthy donors (TCRdb year 2017). Libraries were built with the immunoSEQ multiplex PCR assay. The multiplex PCR relied on a mix of 60 forward primers for TCR Vbeta segments and 13 reverse primers for TCR Jbeta segments. Not all clones reach the TCRdb copy of this immuneACCESS table, which keeps in-frame sequences only. Checked studies attribute under half of the gap to unresolved V genes and leave the rest unexplained. The sample records 200,000 to 250,000 clones, approximately 90% of which are singletons. Around 1% of the sample is in the top ten clones. The sequencing input was PBMCs. Receptors originate from a woman between 18 and 30 years old in good health and CMV-seronegative.

This clone was seen a single time. This chain joins TRBV11-2 and TRBJ1-2; TRBD1 matches at 8 bases. This CDR3 spans 14 amino acids. J gave up 6 bases and V 5 bases, and 8 bases lay outside the gene matches. CDR1 is SGHAT, CDR2 FQNNGV, per germline. The CDR3 loop reads CASSDAGGANGYTF. CDR3 DNA sequence: TGTGCCAGCAGCGATGCAGGGGGCGCAAATGGCTACACCTTC.

The chain employs TRBV6-1 and TRBJ1-1, with 7 bases lining up with TRBD1. CDR1 is MNHNS and CDR2 is SASEGT in the germline V gene. The CDR3 covers 15 residues. The V gene end was trimmed by 3 bases and the J gene end by 0 bases; junction bases not matched to a gene: 4. The CDR3 bases are TGTGCCAGCAGTGACCGAGGACAGGTGAACACTGAAGCTTTCTTT. This sequence encodes CASSDRGQVNTEAFF.

The sample holds one count of this clone. J is TRBJ1-2 and V is TRBV10-3; D is possibly TRBD1 (6 bases). There are 15 residues in the CDR3. CDR1 ENHRY and CDR2 SYGVKD come from the germline V gene. Trimming took off 2 bases at V and 2 bases at J, with 12 bases between the two ends. Written as DNA, the CDR3 is TGTGCCATCAGTGAGAGGCAGGGGATGAACTATGGCTACACCTTC. Amino acids: CAISERQGMNYGYTF.

This clone has a single count. This sequence joins TRBV18 and TRBJ1-5; the match to TRBD1 covers 11 bases. V lost 6 bases and J lost 7; bases outside the gene matches: 8. The CDR3 sequence is 15 residues long. The germline V gene has CDR1 KGHSH and CDR2 LQKENI. The CDR3 loop reads CASSLGQGAKQPQHF. CDR3 DNA: TGTGCCAGCTCGCTTGGACAGGGGGCTAAGCAGCCCCAGCATTTT.

The sample holds one count of this clone. The chain uses TRBV18 and TRBJ1-2; 9 bases are a match to TRBD1. CDR3 size: 12 residues. The trim removed 4 bases at V and 8 bases at J, leaving 2 bases unmatched. Germline CDR1 KGHSH, CDR2 LQKENI. The CDR3 protein is CASSHRGRGYTF. The CDR3 DNA is TGTGCCAGCTCACACAGGGGGCGAGGCTACACCTTC.

The rearrangement links TRBV2 to TRBJ1-1; tentative D call: TRBD1 (5 bases). Trimming cost V 6 bases and J 0 bases, with 11 bases left between them. This CDR3 spans 14 amino acids. In germline, CDR1 is SNHLY, CDR2 FYNNEI. The CDR3 nucleotides are TGTGCCAGCAGCAGGACATTTATGAACACTGAAGCTTTCTTT. Amino acid sequence: CASSRTFMNTEAFF.

The gene calls are TRBV18 and TRBJ2-1; 8 bases are shared with TRBD1. The germline V gene has CDR1 KGHSH and CDR2 LQKENI. This CDR3 comprises 16 residues. J gave up 2 bases and V 2 bases, and 5 bases lay outside the gene matches. In nucleotides, the CDR3 is TGTGCCAGCTCACCAGTTGGGACAGGTACCTACAATGAGCAGTTCTTC. This codes for CASSPVGTGTYNEQFF.

The chain carries TRBV19 and TRBJ2-1; D possibly corresponds to TRBD2 (5 bases). Per the germline V gene, CDR1 is LNHDA and CDR2 is SQIVND (reference sequence). The CDR3 loop spans 13 amino acids. V lost 2 bases and J lost 6, with 8 bases in between. The CDR3, as DNA: TGTGCCAGTAGTATAAGAGGGATCAATGAGCAGTTCTTC. It encodes CASSIRGINEQFF.

The CDR3 nucleotides read TGTGCCAGCAGCCTACTAGCGGGCTCCTACGAGCAGTACTTC. Protein sequence: CASSLLAGSYEQYF. The rearrangement joins TRBV7-4 to TRBJ2-5; the match to TRBD2 covers 9 bases. Judging by the DNA end, TRBJ2-7 fits better; the J call may be wrong. Per the germline V gene, CDR1 is SGHVT and CDR2 is SQSDAQ. The CDR3 contains 14 residues.

Comments on this clone: Without the conserved terminal phenylalanine or tryptophan, this CDR3 likely stems from a read error. This chain connects TRBV5-8 to TRBJ1-6, with D unclear. In germline, CDR1 is SGHTS, CDR2 YDEGEE. Trimming took off 3 bases at V and 8 bases at J, with 9 bases between the two ends. The CDR3 is 13 amino acids. CDR3 sequence: CASSWRDDSPLHS. The CDR3 coding sequence is TGTGCCAGCAGCTGGAGGGATGATTCACCCCTCCACTCT.

This chain connects TRBV5-1 to TRBJ1-1; maybe TRBD1 (5 bases). The CDR3 consists of 13 residues. V lost 2 bases and J 4 bases, leaving 9 bases between the germline ends. Germline assignment: CDR1 SGHRS and CDR2 YFSETQ. The CDR3 DNA sequence: TGCGCCAGCAGCTTAAGGGGAGGCACTGAAGCTTTCTTT. Protein: CASSLRGGTEAFF.

The rearrangement joins TRBV4-2 to TRBJ1-5; tentatively, D is TRBD1 (5 bases). Trimming removed 0 bases from V and 4 bases from J, with 10 bases in between. The CDR3 extends over 15 amino acids. Germline V CDR1 and CDR2: LGHNA, YNFKEQ. The chain's CDR3 is CASSQDAGPNQPQHF. The CDR3 DNA reads TGTGCCAGCAGCCAAGATGCAGGGCCTAATCAGCCCCAGCATTTT.

The genes are TRBV4-1 and TRBJ1-1, with 9 bases lining up with TRBD1. Germline trimming cut 4 bases from V and 6 bases from J; bases unmatched to any gene: 9. Germline CDR1 reads MGHRA; CDR2 reads YSYEKL. CDR3 length equals 15 residues. The CDR3 is CASSRLSQGAPEAFF. In DNA form, the CDR3 reads TGCGCCAGCAGCCGACTCTCACAGGGGGCACCTGAAGCTTTCTTT.

The J gene is TRBJ2-2, the V gene TRBV4-1, with unresolved D. The CDR3 consists of 16 residues. The germline gives CDR1 MGHRA, CDR2 YSYEKL. V was shortened by 2 bases and J by 4 bases, with 14 bases between the two germline ends. This chain's CDR3 is CASSQPQVVGTGELFF. CDR3 DNA: TGCGCCAGCAGCCAACCCCAGGTTGTTGGCACCGGGGAGCTGTTTTTT.

V usage is TRBV7-9 and J usage is TRBJ2-3; maybe TRBD2 (6 bases). CDR3 size: 16 residues. Germline CDR1 and CDR2: SEHNR and FQNEAQ (reference sequence). Trimming left V 6 bases short and J 2 bases short, with 18 bases between. CDR3 amino acids: CASSSIAVPLTDTQYF. In DNA, the CDR3 is TGTGCCAGCAGTTCAATAGCGGTCCCCCTCACAGATACGCAGTATTTT. Variable domain in full (rest from reference TRBV7-9 and TRBJ2-3): DTGVSQNPRHKITKRGQNVTFRCDPISEHNRLYWYRQTLGQGPEFLTYFQNEAQLEKSRLLSDRFSAERPKGSFSTLEIQRTEQGDSAMYLCASSSIAVPLTDTQYFGPGTRLTVL.

The chain has TRBV4-3 and TRBJ1-2, with TRBD1 as a possible D gene (5 bases). This CDR3 is 14 amino acids long. V was clipped by 0 bases and J by 6 bases, with 11 bases between them. Germline assignment: CDR1 LGHNA and CDR2 YSLEER. CDR3 coding DNA: TGCGCCAGCAGCCAAGATGCAGGGTGGAATGGCTACACCTTC. Amino acid sequence: CASSQDAGWNGYTF.

The chain employs TRBV7-2 and TRBJ2-1; 8 positions agree with TRBD2. The CDR3 contains 15 residues. Trimming cost V 6 bases and J 7 bases; bases outside gene matches: 11. In germline, CDR1 is SGHTA, CDR2 FQGNSA. The DNA for the CDR3 is TGTGCCAGCAGTAGTAGCGGGACGTTGAAGAATGAGCAGTTCTTC. Protein: CASSSSGTLKNEQFF.

This chain joins TRBV11-1 and TRBJ2-3; 10 bases align to TRBD2. V lost 4 bases and J lost 2; bases outside the gene matches: 6. The germline CDR1 and CDR2 sequences are SGHAT and FQDESV (reference sequence). The CDR3 contains 16 residues. The CDR3 region is CASSSVAGGLTDTQYF. The CDR3 DNA follows: TGTGCCAGCAGCTCTGTAGCGGGAGGACTCACAGATACGCAGTATTTT.

The V and J genes are TRBV4-3 and TRBJ2-7; D gene ambiguous. Germline-derived CDR1 and CDR2 are LGHNA and YSLEER. The CDR3 length is 13 residues. V lost 0 bases and J 2 bases, leaving 5 bases between the germline ends. The CDR3 reads CASSQDSTYEQYF. The CDR3 bases are TGCGCCAGCAGCCAAGACAGTACCTACGAGCAGTACTTC.

The rearrangement links TRBV11-3 to TRBJ1-1; D gene unclear. Germline V gives CDR1 SGHNT, CDR2 YENEEA. V gave up 4 bases and J gave up 6 bases, with 12 bases separating them. The CDR3 consists of 13 residues. The chain's CDR3 is CASSYTELSEAFF. In DNA, the CDR3 is TGTGCCAGCAGCTATACAGAGTTATCTGAAGCTTTCTTT.

V gene TRBV10-1 combines with J gene TRBJ2-1; tentatively, D is TRBD1 (6 bases). Trimming removed 4 bases at V and 1 base at J, with 23 bases between. The CDR3 length is 19 residues. Germline V lookup: CDR1 WNHNN, CDR2 SYGVQD (reference sequence). The CDR3 DNA follows: TGCGCCAGCAGTGGATTTTCTTCAGGGGTCGGCGGATCCTACAATGAGCAGTTCTTC. Protein sequence: CASSGFSSGVGGSYNEQFF.

The chain has TRBV27 and TRBJ2-2; 7 bases fit TRBD1. CDR1 and CDR2 from the germline V gene are MNHEY and SMNVEV (reference sequence). CDR3 size: 18 residues. After removal of 7 bases from V and 2 bases from J, the junction contained 16 bases not matched to a gene. CDR3: CASTVDRVRFENTGELFF. The CDR3 nucleotides are TGTGCCAGCACCGTCGACAGGGTGAGATTTGAAAACACCGGGGAGCTGTTTTTT.

This clone has just one count. Other DNA sequences from this sample encode an identical CDR3 as well. The J gene is TRBJ2-7, the V gene TRBV5-1, with TRBD2 matching over 9 bases. J was trimmed by 5 bases and V by 0 bases; bases with no gene match: 3. Germline-derived CDR1 and CDR2 are SGHRS and YFSETQ. The CDR3 sequence is 14 residues long. CDR3 sequence (DNA): TGCGCCAGCAGCTTGGTTAGCGGGAGTGACGAGCAGTACTTC. Translated, it gives CASSLVSGSDEQYF.